The rows below give T cell receptor beta chains drawn from one sample of a study of T cells after yellow fever vaccination. TCRdb re-called the 5' RACE reads through MiXCR, storing one row per CDR3 protein. Of around 610,000 distinct CDR3 sequences detected, about 13% appear once; the ten largest clones hold 11% to 15%. Sequencing was performed on PBMCs, taken on the day of the yellow fever booster vaccination. Receptors originate from a man under 40 who received the YFV17D yellow fever vaccine. The conserved cysteine and the conserved F or W are not part of the CDR3 here.

len: 15; v_gene: TRBV5-1; j_gene: TRBJ2-5; CDR3aa: ASSFGTGVGYQETQY
len: 11; v_gene: TRBV3-1; j_gene: TRBJ2-7; CDR3aa: ASSQDPWYEQY
len: 13; v_gene: TRBV3-1; j_gene: TRBJ2-3; CDR3aa: ASSQRRGIADTQY
len: 11; v_gene: TRBV20-1; j_gene: TRBJ1-2; CDR3aa: SAPAGFFQGYT
len: 11; v_gene: TRBV28; j_gene: TRBJ1-5; CDR3aa: ASSRRGNQPQH
len: 17; v_gene: TRBV4-3; j_gene: TRBJ2-3; CDR3aa: ASSQDPTMGTSGRDTQY
len: 15; v_gene: TRBV20-1; j_gene: TRBJ2-1; CDR3aa: SARDRLAEGSYNEQF
len: 16; v_gene: TRBV5-6; j_gene: TRBJ2-1; CDR3aa: ASSLVLEFASSYNEQF
len: 11; v_gene: TRBV29-1; j_gene: TRBJ1-2; CDR3aa: STQAGLNYGYT
len: 14; v_gene: TRBV7-8; j_gene: TRBJ2-7; CDR3aa: ASSLSAGTQTHEQY
len: 12; v_gene: TRBV7-2; j_gene: TRBJ2-7; CDR3aa: ASSFRRGPYEQY
len: 11; v_gene: TRBV7-9; j_gene: TRBJ2-1; CDR3aa: ATPSREPNEQF
len: 11; v_gene: TRBV2; j_gene: TRBJ1-1; CDR3aa: ASSEIAETEAF
len: 13; v_gene: TRBV5-1; j_gene: TRBJ2-5; CDR3aa: ASSIAGTTSETQY
len: 16; v_gene: TRBV11-2; j_gene: TRBJ2-2; CDR3aa: ASTPPRSGHMNTGELF
len: 13; v_gene: TRBV2; j_gene: TRBJ1-1; CDR3aa: ASSQRQFSNTEAF
len: 13; v_gene: TRBV12-3/TRBV12-4; j_gene: TRBJ1-2; CDR3aa: ASSHSGTGQSTYT
len: 10; v_gene: TRBV20-1; j_gene: TRBJ1-4; CDR3aa: SATQGGTKLF
len: 12; v_gene: TRBV25-1; j_gene: TRBJ1-1; CDR3aa: ASSVEGLNTEAF
len: 9; v_gene: TRBV29-1; j_gene: TRBJ2-5; CDR3aa: SAQTQETQY
len: 12; v_gene: TRBV7-6; j_gene: TRBJ2-7; CDR3aa: ASSGGGPREEQY
len: 13; v_gene: TRBV4-3; j_gene: TRBJ2-2; CDR3aa: ASSQEGLRAGELF
len: 8; v_gene: TRBV2; j_gene: TRBJ2-5; CDR3aa: ASGPETQY
len: 12; v_gene: TRBV10-2; j_gene: TRBJ2-1; CDR3aa: ASGGGLAGNEQF
len: 14; v_gene: TRBV18; j_gene: TRBJ1-5; CDR3aa: ASSPQTTGAGQPQH
len: 14; v_gene: TRBV25-1; j_gene: TRBJ2-2; CDR3aa: ASSDPPGTNTGELF
len: 11; v_gene: TRBV5-1; j_gene: TRBJ2-7; CDR3aa: ASSLDRGHEQY
len: 10; v_gene: TRBV10-3; j_gene: TRBJ2-7; CDR3aa: AIRASGYEQY
len: 11; v_gene: TRBV20-1; j_gene: TRBJ2-1; CDR3aa: SYGTSGWGEQF
len: 12; v_gene: TRBV5-4; j_gene: TRBJ2-1; CDR3aa: ASSLGLAPNEQF
len: 13; v_gene: TRBV25-1; j_gene: TRBJ2-5; CDR3aa: ASSEPGTVRETQY
len: 10; v_gene: TRBV7-9; j_gene: TRBJ1-2; CDR3aa: ASSLVGAGYT
len: 12; v_gene: TRBV7-2; j_gene: TRBJ1-1; CDR3aa: ASSLRWEKAEAF